The clone carrying this TCR beta chain was counted many times. TCRdb reanalysed the RT-PCR reads using MiXCR and keeps one entry per CDR3 protein. The sample includes 550,000 to 750,000 distinct CDR3 sequences, 14% of them seen just once. This CDR3 spans 16 amino acids. V lost 0 bases to trimming and J lost 3 bases, with 12 bases between them. CDR1 and CDR2 from the germline V gene are MNHEY and SVGAGI. The chain joins TRBV6-5 to TRBJ1-3, with a weak D call TRBD1 (6 bases). Sequencing used memory CD4+ T cells from blood. The source of this sequence is a female donor in good health, serving as a healthy control. CDR3 protein: CASSYSGAGGGNTIYF. In DNA, the CDR3 is TGTGCCAGCAGTTACTCGGGGGCTGGAGGTGGAAACACCATATATTTT.